These 23 T cell receptor beta chains came from one sample sequenced in a study of T-cell memory formation after mild COVID-19. TCRdb itself ran the 5' RACE reads through MiXCR, one entry per CDR3 protein. The repertoire has 200,000 to 300,000 distinct CDR3 sequences, 16% of them found once; the top ten carry 22%. The specimen sequenced was PBMCs or a T cell subset sorted from them (not recorded which). The receptors shown here come from a man in his late teens or twenties who had mild COVID-19 (a few samples of this study predate the infection). Cell type and time point are not known.

This clonotype was counted only a few times. J is TRBJ1-6 and V is TRBV12-3 or TRBV12-4; D remains unclear. This CDR3 has 11 amino acids. With 4 bases removed from V and 8 bases from J, the gap between germline ends came to 3 bases. Here the CDR3 DNA reads TGTGCCAGCAGTTCTGATTCACCCCTCCACTTT. It specifies CASSSDSPLHF.

J is TRBJ2-1 and V is TRBV6-4; D remains unclear. This CDR3 has 14 residues. Trimming shortened V by 6 bases and J by 6 bases, and 15 bases separated the two germline ends. Germline V CDR1 and CDR2: MRHNA, SNTAGT. Written as DNA, the CDR3 is TGTGCCAGCAGCCCTCGGGTAGGGTCCAATGAGCAGTTCTTC. Its protein product is CASSPRVGSNEQFF.

The chain is built from TRBV6-5 and TRBJ1-6, with 10 positions matching TRBD1. The CDR3 covers 15 residues. V was clipped by 5 bases and J by 10 bases; unmatched bases: 8. Germline CDR1 reads MNHEY; CDR2 reads SVGAGI. This CDR3 is CASSRQGAQVSPLHF. The CDR3 DNA reads TGTGCCAGCAGTCGACAGGGGGCGCAAGTATCACCCCTCCACTTT.

A remark on this clonotype: In this CDR3 the conserved last residue, phenylalanine or tryptophan, is missing, so a read error is likely. The chain employs TRBV4-1 and TRBJ2-1, with 7 nucleotides matching TRBD1. CDR3 size: 16 residues. Trimming at V came to 3 bases and at J to 6 bases, leaving 11 bases not matched to a gene. Germline V gene sequence: CDR1 MGHRA, CDR2 YSYEKL. Here the CDR3 reads CASSQPTGALANEQFL. CDR3 nucleotide sequence: TGCGCCAGCAGCCAGCCTACAGGGGCACTGGCCAATGAGCAGTTCTTA.

This chain uses TRBV7-9 with TRBJ1-5, with 8 positions matching TRBD1. Looked up from germline, CDR1 is SEHNR and CDR2 is FQNEAQ (reference sequence). The CDR3 has 14 amino acids. V gave up 5 bases and J gave up 7 bases; unmatched junction bases: 7. The CDR3 loop is CASSPGGRGQPQHF. The CDR3 nucleotides are TGTGCCAGCAGCCCAGGGGGCAGAGGGCAGCCCCAGCATTTT.

This clonotype was picked up a small number of times. This chain joins TRBV20-1 and TRBJ1-6; 8 nucleotides align to TRBD1. The CDR3 is 14 amino acids. The V gene end was trimmed by 0 bases and the J gene end by 10 bases; junction bases not matched to a gene: 5. The germline gives CDR1 DFQATT, CDR2 SNEGSKA (reference sequence). As DNA, the CDR3 is TGCAGTGCTAGAGATAGGACAGGGTTATCACCCCTCCACTTT. It encodes CSARDRTGLSPLHF.

The chain joins TRBV11-2 to TRBJ2-5; 9 bases match TRBD2. This CDR3 region has 16 residues. Unmatched junction bases numbered 8, after V lost 1 base and J lost 5 bases. Germline values: CDR1 SGHAT, CDR2 FQNNGV. The CDR3 region is CASSLVSSGARETQYF. In nucleotides, the CDR3 is TGTGCCAGCAGCTTAGTCTCTAGCGGGGCCCGGGAGACCCAGTACTTC.

The gene calls are TRBV6-2 or TRBV6-3 and TRBJ2-7, with 8 bases matching TRBD1. After removal of 7 bases from V and 2 bases from J, the junction contained 10 bases not matched to a gene. The CDR3 contains 15 residues. The germline CDR1 and CDR2 sequences are MNHEY and SVGEGT. CDR3 sequence (DNA): TGTGCCAGCACCGCCACGGGACAGGCTGCCTACGAGCAGTACTTC. Encoded protein: CASTATGQAAYEQYF.

The chain links TRBV4-3 to TRBJ2-3; 9 nucleotides line up with TRBD2. The V segment lost 0 bases and the J segment 7 bases; nucleotides outside the gene matches: 8. CDR1 is LGHNA and CDR2 is YSLEER in the germline V gene. This CDR3 is 16 amino acids long. The DNA for the CDR3 is TGCGCCAGCAGCCAAGATGGTAGCGGGGGCAGGAATACGCAGTATTTT. It codes for CASSQDGSGGRNTQYF.

This clonotype occurred a few times. The chain couples TRBV5-1 to TRBJ2-3; the match to TRBD2 covers 10 bases. Germline trimming cut 4 bases from V and 2 bases from J; bases unmatched to any gene: 4. Germline lookup yields CDR1 SGHRS and CDR2 YFSETQ. This CDR3 spans 15 amino acids. The CDR3 loop is CASSPTSGFTDTQYF. The CDR3 DNA reads TGCGCCAGCAGCCCGACTAGCGGGTTCACAGATACGCAGTATTTT.

This clonotype has a handful of counts. This chain uses TRBV15 with TRBJ2-3; D unclear. Germline V gives CDR1 LNHNV, CDR2 YYDKDF (reference sequence). Trimming stripped 5 bases from V and 3 bases from J, with 9 bases between. The CDR3 runs 13 residues. CDR3 in amino acids: CATSVSRTDTQYF. The CDR3 DNA is TGTGCCACCAGCGTAAGTCGTACAGATACGCAGTATTTT.

This clonotype was seen a few times. CDR3 amino acids: CASSRIPGQGAEEQFF. Here the CDR3 DNA reads TGTGCCAGCAGCCGAATACCGGGACAGGGGGCTGAGGAGCAGTTCTTC. This chain connects TRBV12-3 or TRBV12-4 to TRBJ2-1, with 12 nucleotides matching TRBD1. V gave up 6 bases and J gave up 10 bases; unmatched junction bases: 13. This CDR3 is built from 16 residues.

This clonotype showed up many times. The rearrangement links TRBV6-5 to TRBJ1-2; TRBD1 aligns across 8 bases. Germline V gives CDR1 MNHEY, CDR2 SVGAGI. V shed 2 bases and J 0 bases; nucleotides not matched to a gene: 2. The CDR3 contains 15 residues. CDR3 region: CASSYAQGANYGYTF. CDR3 DNA: TGTGCCAGCAGTTACGCACAGGGGGCTAACTATGGCTACACCTTC.

The table lists this clonotype with a few counts. The chain links TRBV3-1 to TRBJ2-1; D might be TRBD1 or TRBD2, each matching 5 bases. The CDR3 is made up of 15 amino acids. Germline CDR1 and CDR2: LGHDT and YNNKEL (reference sequence). Deletions cut 4 bases from V and 11 bases from J, with 21 bases between. The chain's CDR3 is CASSLRDPTAHQQFF. CDR3 coding DNA: TGTGCCAGCAGCCTCCGGGACCCTACGGCACATCAGCAGTTCTTC.

This clonotype was counted many times. This sequence joins TRBV5-1 and TRBJ2-7, with TRBD2 matching over 10 bases. Trimming at V came to 0 bases and at J to 8 bases, leaving 5 bases not matched to a gene. CDR1 is SGHRS and CDR2 is YFSETQ in the germline V gene. This CDR3 has 14 residues. The CDR3 here is CASSLELAGGKQYV. CDR3 DNA: TGCGCCAGCAGCTTGGAATTAGCGGGGGGAAAGCAGTACGTC.

The chain uses TRBV10-3 and TRBJ2-1; TRBD2 is a possible D gene (6 bases). The CDR3 extends over 16 amino acids. Per germline, CDR1 ENHRY and CDR2 SYGVKD. V lost 3 bases and J lost 6, with 18 bases in between. The DNA for the CDR3 is TGTGCCATCAGTGAACCGCGGGGTGGTTCGGGCAATGAGCAGTTCTTC. Amino acid sequence: CAISEPRGGSGNEQFF.

This sequence joins TRBV27 and TRBJ2-4; a weak D match, TRBD1 (7 bases). Deletions cut 4 bases from V and 5 bases from J, with 9 bases between. The CDR3 contains 13 residues. The germline CDR1 and CDR2 sequences are MNHEY and SMNVEV (reference sequence). Written as DNA, the CDR3 is TGTGCCAGCAGTTCCAGGGGGGAAAACATTCAGTACTTC. It specifies CASSSRGENIQYF.

J is TRBJ2-3 and V is TRBV5-4, with D unclear. Trimming stripped 1 base from V and 5 bases from J, with 11 bases between. The CDR3 has 14 residues. In germline, CDR1 is SGHNT, CDR2 YYREEE (reference sequence). CDR3 amino acids: CASSLFGKLDTQYF. The CDR3 DNA reads as TGTGCCAGCAGCTTGTTTGGCAAATTAGATACGCAGTATTTT.

V is TRBV14 and J is TRBJ2-6; D remains ambiguous. Deletions cut 5 bases from V and 4 bases from J, with 9 bases between. The germline V gene has CDR1 SGHDN and CDR2 FVKESK. This CDR3 spans 14 amino acids. The CDR3 protein is CASSAAPGANVLTF. CDR3 sequence (DNA): TGTGCCAGCAGCGCAGCGCCCGGGGCCAACGTCCTGACTTTC.

This clonotype was seen ten or more times. This chain connects TRBV28 to TRBJ2-7; the D is unclear. Deletions cut 3 bases from V and 0 bases from J, with 6 bases between. Per the germline V gene, CDR1 is MDHEN and CDR2 is SYDVKM. The CDR3 covers 13 residues. This CDR3 is CASSFRSSYEQYV. Here the CDR3 DNA reads TGTGCCAGCAGTTTCAGGAGCTCCTACGAGCAGTACGTC.

The chain combines TRBV29-1 with TRBJ2-7, with D possibly being TRBD2 (5 bases). Germline V gene data show CDR1 as SQVTM and CDR2 as ANQGSEA. This CDR3 has 13 residues. V was pared by 4 bases and J by 0 bases, with 10 bases between. CDR3 nucleotide sequence: TGCAGCGTTGTTTTAGGGAGCTCCTACGAGCAGTACGTC. It specifies CSVVLGSSYEQYV.

This clonotype was recorded many times. The rearrangement links TRBV24-1 to TRBJ2-1; D may be TRBD1 or TRBD2 (6 bases each). Germline assignment: CDR1 KGHDR and CDR2 SFDVKD. V lost 4 bases and J lost 4, with 10 bases in between. This CDR3 spans 14 amino acids. The CDR3 reads CATSEGGLYNEQFF. Written as DNA, the CDR3 is TGTGCCACCAGTGAAGGGGGGCTGTACAATGAGCAGTTCTTC.

V is TRBV29-1 and J is TRBJ2-7; D is ambiguous. Germline CDR1 and CDR2: SQVTM and ANQGSEA. The CDR3 has 11 residues. The ends were cut back, 6 bases at V and 1 base at J, with 7 bases in the middle. For the CDR3, the DNA is TGCAGCGTGGTTAAGTCCTACGAGCAGTACTTC. This translates into CSVVKSYEQYF.